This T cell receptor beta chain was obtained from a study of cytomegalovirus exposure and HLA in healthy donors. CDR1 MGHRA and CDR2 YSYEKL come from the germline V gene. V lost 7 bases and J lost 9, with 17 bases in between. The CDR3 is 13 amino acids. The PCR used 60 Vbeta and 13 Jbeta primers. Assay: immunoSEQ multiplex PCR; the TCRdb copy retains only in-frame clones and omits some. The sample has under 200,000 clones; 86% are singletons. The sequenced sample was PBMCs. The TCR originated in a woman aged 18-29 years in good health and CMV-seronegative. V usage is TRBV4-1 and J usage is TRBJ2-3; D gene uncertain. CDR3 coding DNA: TGCGCCAGCACTTCAGTGTTTTACGGGACGCAGTATTTT. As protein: CASTSVFYGTQYF.